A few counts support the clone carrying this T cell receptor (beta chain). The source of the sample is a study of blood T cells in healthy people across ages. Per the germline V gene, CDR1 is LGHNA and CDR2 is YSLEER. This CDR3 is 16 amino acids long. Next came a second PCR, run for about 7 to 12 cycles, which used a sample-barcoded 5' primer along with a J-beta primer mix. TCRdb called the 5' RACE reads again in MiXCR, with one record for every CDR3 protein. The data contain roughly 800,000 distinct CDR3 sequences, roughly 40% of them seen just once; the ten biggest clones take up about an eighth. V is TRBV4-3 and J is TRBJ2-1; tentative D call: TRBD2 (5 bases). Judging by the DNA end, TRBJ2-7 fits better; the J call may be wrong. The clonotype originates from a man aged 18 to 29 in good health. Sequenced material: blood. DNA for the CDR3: TGCGCCAGCAGCCAAGATGTGGCTAGCTCCTACAATGAGCAGTACTTC. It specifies CASSQDVASSYNEQYF.